Included here is one T cell receptor beta chain sequence, with context. These data belong to a study of shared clonotypes between healthy human individuals. In the study overall: Every donor yielded three CD4 naive, three CD4 memory, two CD8 naive and one CD8 memory plate.

Trimming took 2 bases from V and 0 from J, leaving 10 bases between them. The CDR3 has 15 amino acids. Looked up from germline, CDR1 is MGHRA and CDR2 is YSYEKL. Terminally differentiated effector memory CD45RA+ cells were excluded from the naive CD8 cells, which were CD45RO-negative and positively selected for CCR7. TCRdb's table, derived via immunoSEQ multiplex PCR, lists solely in-frame clones and lacks some. The sample contains around 2,100,000 clones, about 94% of which appear only once. The sequenced sample was naive CD8+ T cells sorted from blood. The V and J genes are TRBV4-1 and TRBJ1-2, with D unresolved. The sequence was collected from a man aged 18 to 29 in good health. In DNA, the CDR3 is TGCGCCAGCAGCCAATTCCGAGGGACTAACTATGGCTACACCTTC. Translation gives CASSQFRGTNYGYTF.